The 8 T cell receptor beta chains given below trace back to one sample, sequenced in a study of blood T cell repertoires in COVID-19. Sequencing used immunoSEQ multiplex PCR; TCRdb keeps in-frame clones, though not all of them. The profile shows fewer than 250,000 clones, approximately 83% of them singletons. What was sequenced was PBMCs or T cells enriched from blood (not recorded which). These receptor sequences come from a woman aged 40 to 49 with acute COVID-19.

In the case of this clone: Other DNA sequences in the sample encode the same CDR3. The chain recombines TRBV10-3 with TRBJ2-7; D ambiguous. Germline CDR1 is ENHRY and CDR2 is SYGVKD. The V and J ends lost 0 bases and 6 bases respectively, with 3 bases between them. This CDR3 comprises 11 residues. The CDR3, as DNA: TGTGCCATCAGTGAGTCCCGCGAGCAGTACTTC. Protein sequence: CAISESREQYF.

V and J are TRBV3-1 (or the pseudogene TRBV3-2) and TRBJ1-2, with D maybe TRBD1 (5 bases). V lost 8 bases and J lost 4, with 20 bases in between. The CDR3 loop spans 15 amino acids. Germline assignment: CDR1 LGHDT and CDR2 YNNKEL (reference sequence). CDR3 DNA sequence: TGTGCCAGCGGCCCGCTGGGAGGGAGGGGCTATGGCTACACCTTC. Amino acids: CASGPLGGRGYGYTF.

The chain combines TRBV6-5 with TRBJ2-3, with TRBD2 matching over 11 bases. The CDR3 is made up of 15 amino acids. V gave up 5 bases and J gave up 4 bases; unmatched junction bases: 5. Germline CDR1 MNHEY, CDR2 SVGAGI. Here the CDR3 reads CASSPLAGVSDTQYF. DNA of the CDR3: TGTGCCAGCAGTCCACTAGCGGGAGTTTCAGATACGCAGTATTTT.

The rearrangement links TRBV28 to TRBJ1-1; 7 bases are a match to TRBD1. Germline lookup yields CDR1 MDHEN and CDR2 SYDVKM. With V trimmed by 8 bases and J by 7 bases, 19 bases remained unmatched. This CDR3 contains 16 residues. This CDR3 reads CASGTFGTAAVREAFF. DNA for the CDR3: TGTGCCAGCGGGACGTTCGGGACAGCGGCCGTTCGTGAAGCTTTCTTT. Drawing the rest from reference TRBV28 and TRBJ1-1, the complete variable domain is DVKVTQSSRYLVKRTGEKVFLECVQDMDHENMFWYRQDPGLGLRLIYFSYDVKMKEKGDIPEGYSVSREKKERFSLILESASTNQTSMYLCASGTFGTAAVREAFFGQGTRLTVV.

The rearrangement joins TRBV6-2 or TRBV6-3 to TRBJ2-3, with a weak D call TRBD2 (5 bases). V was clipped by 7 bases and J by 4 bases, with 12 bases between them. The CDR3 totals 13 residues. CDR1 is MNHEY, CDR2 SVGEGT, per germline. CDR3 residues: CASTPGRADTQYF. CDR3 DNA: TGTGCCAGCACCCCTGGGCGGGCAGATACGCAGTATTTT.

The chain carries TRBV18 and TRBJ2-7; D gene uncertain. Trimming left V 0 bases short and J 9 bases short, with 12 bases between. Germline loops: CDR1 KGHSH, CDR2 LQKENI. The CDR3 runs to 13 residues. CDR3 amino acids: CASSPPTRGGQYF. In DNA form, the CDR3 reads TGTGCCAGCTCACCACCGACCCGAGGCGGGCAGTACTTC.

The CDR3 nucleotides read TGTGCCACGAAGACAGGGAGGTTCGGTCAGCCCCAGCATTTT. Translation gives CATKTGRFGQPQHF. The chain has TRBV6-5 and TRBJ1-5, with 7 bases that match TRBD1. After removal of 10 bases from V and 6 bases from J, the junction contained 12 bases not matched to a gene. Germline V gene lookup returns CDR1 MNHEY and CDR2 SVGAGI. This CDR3 spans 14 amino acids.

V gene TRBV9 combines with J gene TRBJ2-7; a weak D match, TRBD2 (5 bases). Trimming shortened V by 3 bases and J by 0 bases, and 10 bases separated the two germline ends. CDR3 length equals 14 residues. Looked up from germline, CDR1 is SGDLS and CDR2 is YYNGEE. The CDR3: CASSAGTRSYEQYF. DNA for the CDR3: TGTGCCAGCAGCGCGGGAACGCGCTCCTACGAGCAGTACTTC.